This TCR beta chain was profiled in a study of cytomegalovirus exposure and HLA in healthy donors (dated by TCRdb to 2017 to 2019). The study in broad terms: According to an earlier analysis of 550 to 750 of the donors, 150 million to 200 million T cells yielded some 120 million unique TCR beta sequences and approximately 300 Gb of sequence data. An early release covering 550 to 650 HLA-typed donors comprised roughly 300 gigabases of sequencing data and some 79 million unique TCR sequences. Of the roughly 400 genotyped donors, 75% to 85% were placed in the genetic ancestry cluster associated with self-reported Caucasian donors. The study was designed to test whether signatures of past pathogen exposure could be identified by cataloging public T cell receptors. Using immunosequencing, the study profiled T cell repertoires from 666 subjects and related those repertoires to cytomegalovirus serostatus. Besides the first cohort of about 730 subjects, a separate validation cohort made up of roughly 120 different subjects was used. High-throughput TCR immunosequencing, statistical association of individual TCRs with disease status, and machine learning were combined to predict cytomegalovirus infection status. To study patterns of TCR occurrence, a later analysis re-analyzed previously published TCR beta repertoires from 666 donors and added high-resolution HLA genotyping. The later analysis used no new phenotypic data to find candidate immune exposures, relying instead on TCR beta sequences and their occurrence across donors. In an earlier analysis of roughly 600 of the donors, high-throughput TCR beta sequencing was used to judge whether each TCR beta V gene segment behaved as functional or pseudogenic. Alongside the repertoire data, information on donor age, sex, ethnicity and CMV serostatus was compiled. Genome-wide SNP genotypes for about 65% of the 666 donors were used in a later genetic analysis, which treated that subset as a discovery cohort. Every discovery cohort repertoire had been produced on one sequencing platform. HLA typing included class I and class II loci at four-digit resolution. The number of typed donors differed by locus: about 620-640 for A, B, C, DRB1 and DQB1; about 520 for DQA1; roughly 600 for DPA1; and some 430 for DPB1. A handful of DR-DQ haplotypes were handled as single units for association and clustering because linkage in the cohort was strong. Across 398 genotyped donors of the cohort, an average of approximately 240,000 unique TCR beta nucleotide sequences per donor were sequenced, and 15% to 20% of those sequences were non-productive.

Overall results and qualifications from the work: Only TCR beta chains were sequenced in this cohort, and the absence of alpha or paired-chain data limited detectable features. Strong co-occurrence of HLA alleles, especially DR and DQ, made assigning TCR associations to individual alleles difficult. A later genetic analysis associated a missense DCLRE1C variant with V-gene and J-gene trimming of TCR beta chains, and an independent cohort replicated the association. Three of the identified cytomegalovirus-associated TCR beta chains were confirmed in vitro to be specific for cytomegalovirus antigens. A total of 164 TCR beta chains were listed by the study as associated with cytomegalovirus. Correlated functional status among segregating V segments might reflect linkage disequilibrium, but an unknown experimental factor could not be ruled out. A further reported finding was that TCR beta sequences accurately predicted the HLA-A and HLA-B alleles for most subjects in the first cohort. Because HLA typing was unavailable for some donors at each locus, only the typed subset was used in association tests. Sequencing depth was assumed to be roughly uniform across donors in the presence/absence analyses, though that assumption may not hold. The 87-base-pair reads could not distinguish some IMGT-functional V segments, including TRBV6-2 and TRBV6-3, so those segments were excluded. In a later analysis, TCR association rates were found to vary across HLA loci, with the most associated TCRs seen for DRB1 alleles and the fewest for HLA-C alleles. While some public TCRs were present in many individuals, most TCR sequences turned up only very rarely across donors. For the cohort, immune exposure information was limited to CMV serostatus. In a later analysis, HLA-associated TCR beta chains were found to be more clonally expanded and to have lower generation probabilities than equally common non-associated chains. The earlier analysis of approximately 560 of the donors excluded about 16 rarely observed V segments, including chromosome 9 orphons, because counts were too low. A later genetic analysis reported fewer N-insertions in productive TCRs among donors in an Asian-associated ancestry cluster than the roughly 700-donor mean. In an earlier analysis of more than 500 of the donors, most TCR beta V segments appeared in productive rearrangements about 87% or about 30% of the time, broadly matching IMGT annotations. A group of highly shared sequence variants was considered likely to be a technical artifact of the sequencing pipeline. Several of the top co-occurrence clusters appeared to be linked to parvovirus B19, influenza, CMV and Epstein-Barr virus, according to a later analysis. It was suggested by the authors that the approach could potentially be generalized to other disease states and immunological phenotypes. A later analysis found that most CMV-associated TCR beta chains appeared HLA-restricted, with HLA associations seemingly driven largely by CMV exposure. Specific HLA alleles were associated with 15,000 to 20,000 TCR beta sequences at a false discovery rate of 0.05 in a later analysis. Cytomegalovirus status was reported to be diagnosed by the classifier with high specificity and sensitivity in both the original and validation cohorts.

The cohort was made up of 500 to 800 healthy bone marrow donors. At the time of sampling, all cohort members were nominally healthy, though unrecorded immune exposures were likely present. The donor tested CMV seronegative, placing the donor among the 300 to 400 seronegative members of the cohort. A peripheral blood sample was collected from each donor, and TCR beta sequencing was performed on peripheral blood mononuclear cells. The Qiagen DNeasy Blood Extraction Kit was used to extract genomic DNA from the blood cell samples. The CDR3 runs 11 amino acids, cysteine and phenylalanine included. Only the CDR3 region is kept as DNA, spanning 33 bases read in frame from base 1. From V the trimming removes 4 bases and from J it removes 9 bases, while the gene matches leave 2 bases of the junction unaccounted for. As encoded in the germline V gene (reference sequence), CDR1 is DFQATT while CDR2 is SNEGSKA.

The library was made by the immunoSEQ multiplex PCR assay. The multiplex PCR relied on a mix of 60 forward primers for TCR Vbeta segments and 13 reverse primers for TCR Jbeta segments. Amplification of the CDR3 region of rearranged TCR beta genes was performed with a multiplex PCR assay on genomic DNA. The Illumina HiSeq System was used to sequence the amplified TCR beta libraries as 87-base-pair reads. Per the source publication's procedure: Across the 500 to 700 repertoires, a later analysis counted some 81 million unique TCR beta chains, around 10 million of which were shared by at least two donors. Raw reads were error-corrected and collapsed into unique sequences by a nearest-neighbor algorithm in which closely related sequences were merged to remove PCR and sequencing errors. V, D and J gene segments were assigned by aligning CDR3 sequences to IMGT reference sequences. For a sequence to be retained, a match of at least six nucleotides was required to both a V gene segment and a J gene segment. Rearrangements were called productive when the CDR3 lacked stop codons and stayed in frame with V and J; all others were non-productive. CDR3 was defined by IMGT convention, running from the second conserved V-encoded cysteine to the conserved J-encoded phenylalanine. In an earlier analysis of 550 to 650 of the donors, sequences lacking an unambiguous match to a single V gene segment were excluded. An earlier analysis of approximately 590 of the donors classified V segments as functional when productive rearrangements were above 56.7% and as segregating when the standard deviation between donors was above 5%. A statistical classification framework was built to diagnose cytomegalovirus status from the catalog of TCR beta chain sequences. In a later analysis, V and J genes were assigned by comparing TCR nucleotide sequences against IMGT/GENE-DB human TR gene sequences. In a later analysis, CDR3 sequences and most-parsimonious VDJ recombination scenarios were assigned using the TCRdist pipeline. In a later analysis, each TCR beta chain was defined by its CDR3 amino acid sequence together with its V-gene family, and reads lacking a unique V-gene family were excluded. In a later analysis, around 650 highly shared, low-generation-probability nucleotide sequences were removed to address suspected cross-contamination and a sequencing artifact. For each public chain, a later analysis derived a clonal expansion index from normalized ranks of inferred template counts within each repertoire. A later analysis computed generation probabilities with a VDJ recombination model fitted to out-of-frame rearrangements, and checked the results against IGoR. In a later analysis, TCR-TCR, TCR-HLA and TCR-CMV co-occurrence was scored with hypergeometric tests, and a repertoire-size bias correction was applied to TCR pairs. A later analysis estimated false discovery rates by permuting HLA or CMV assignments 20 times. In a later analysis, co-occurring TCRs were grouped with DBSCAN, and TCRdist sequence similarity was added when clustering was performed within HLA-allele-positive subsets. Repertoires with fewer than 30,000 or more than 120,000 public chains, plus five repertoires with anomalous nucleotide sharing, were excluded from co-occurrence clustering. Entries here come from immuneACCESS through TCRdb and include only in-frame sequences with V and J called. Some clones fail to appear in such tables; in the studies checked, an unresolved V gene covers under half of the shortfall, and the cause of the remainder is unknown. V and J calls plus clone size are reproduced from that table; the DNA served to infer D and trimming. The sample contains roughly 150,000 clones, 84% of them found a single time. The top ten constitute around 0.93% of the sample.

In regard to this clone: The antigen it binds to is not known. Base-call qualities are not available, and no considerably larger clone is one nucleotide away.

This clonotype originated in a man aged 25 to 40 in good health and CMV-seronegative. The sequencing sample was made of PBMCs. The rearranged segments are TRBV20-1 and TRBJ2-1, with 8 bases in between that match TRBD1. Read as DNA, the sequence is TGCAGTGCTACAGGGGGCTTTGAGCAGTTCTTC. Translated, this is CSATGGFEQFF.